Presented here are 23 T cell receptor beta chains from one specimen sequenced in a study of TIL therapy for anti-PD-1-resistant metastatic lung cancer. Time point described: pre-treatment sample, taken before nivolumab and TIL therapy. The tumor samples were excised metastases, mostly pleural nodules or supraclavicular lymph nodes. Sequencing used immunoSEQ v3. The protocol was immunoSEQ multiplex PCR, while the TCRdb copy is restricted to in-frame clones and leaves out a portion. The table records under 100,000 clones, roughly 65% of them present only once. Sequences were derived from tumor tissue, sampled at baseline. The receptors were sampled from a person between 25 and 79 years old with non-small cell lung cancer.

The table lists this clone with a few counts. This chain joins TRBV27 and TRBJ1-2, with TRBD1 matching 7 bases. Germline V CDR1 and CDR2: MNHEY, SMNVEV (reference sequence). Trimming at V came to 3 bases and at J to 1 base, leaving 8 bases not matched to a gene. The CDR3 loop spans 16 amino acids. Written as DNA, the CDR3 is TGTGCCAGCAGTTTTCTCAGGGACAGCAGTAACTATGGCTACACCTTC. This encodes CASSFLRDSSNYGYTF.

The V and J genes are TRBV5-1 and TRBJ2-3, with D possibly TRBD1 on 6 matching bases. The germline V and J ends were trimmed by 0 bases and 9 bases, with 11 bases remaining between them. Germline CDR1 reads SGHRS; CDR2 reads YFSETQ. There are 13 residues in the CDR3. The CDR3 DNA reads TGCGCCAGCAGCTTGGATAGGACAGTCACGCAGTATTTT. It encodes CASSLDRTVTQYF.

The rearrangement links TRBV6-1 to TRBJ2-2; maybe TRBD1 (6 bases). Germline V gives CDR1 MNHNS, CDR2 SASEGT. This CDR3 comprises 15 residues. The V and J ends lost 1 base and 7 bases respectively, with 13 bases between them. CDR3 in amino acids: CASSEEGRGSGELFF. CDR3 in DNA: TGTGCCAGCAGTGAAGAGGGAAGGGGGAGCGGGGAGCTGTTTTTT.

This clone has ten or more counts. This chain connects TRBV6-1 to TRBJ2-7; D is ambiguous. V was cut by 3 bases and J by 2 bases, with 11 bases left in between. The CDR3 has 14 amino acids. From germline, CDR1 is MNHNS and CDR2 SASEGT. CDR3 loop: CASSDVGRAYEQYF. CDR3 nucleotides: TGTGCCAGCAGTGACGTCGGCCGGGCCTACGAGCAGTACTTC.

This clone appeared a single time. Other DNA sequences in this specimen translate into the identical CDR3. J is TRBJ2-1 and V is TRBV12-3 or TRBV12-4; no clear D. V was pared by 1 base and J by 8 bases, with 3 bases between. The CDR3 is 11 residues long. Here the CDR3 reads CASSLGDEQFF. The CDR3 DNA follows: TGTGCCAGCAGTTTAGGCGATGAGCAGTTCTTC.

The chain has TRBV11-2 and TRBJ1-4; a weak D match, TRBD1 (5 bases). The length of the CDR3 is 15 residues. Germline loops: CDR1 SGHAT, CDR2 FQNNGV. Between the trimmed V and J ends, which lost 2 bases and 8 bases, there was a span of 15 bases. CDR3 coding DNA: TGTGCCAGCAGCTTAAACAGGCCGAGACGGGAAAAACTGTTTTTT. It translates to CASSLNRPRREKLFF.

The V and J genes are TRBV7-3 and TRBJ2-3, with TRBD1 as a possible D gene (6 bases). Looked up from germline, CDR1 is SGHTA and CDR2 is FQGTGA. Trimming pared 5 bases from V and 0 bases from J, leaving 9 bases between. The CDR3 spans 14 residues. The CDR3 region is CASSPGQSTDTQYF. CDR3 coding DNA: TGTGCCAGCAGCCCGGGACAAAGCACAGATACGCAGTATTTT.

This clone was picked up a small number of times. V gene TRBV20-1 combines with J gene TRBJ1-1, with D hard to call. CDR1 DFQATT and CDR2 SNEGSKA come from the germline V gene (reference sequence). The CDR3 extends over 11 amino acids. The ends were cut back, 7 bases at V and 2 bases at J, with 8 bases in the middle. The CDR3 spells CSVPANTEAFF. CDR3 DNA sequence: TGCAGTGTGCCGGCAAACACTGAAGCTTTCTTT.

V is TRBV19 and J is TRBJ2-3; D not certain. The CDR3 totals 14 residues. Looked up from germline, CDR1 is LNHDA and CDR2 is SQIVND (reference sequence). V was clipped by 6 bases and J by 1 base, with 11 bases between them. The CDR3 coding sequence is TGTGCCAGTAGGTCAGGTGAGGGCACAGATACGCAGTATTTT. Protein sequence: CASRSGEGTDTQYF.

The CDR3 DNA follows: TGTGCCAGCAGCCAAGTCGGACAGGGGGTCGGGCCCCAGCATTTT. This sequence encodes CASSQVGQGVGPQHF. The J gene is TRBJ1-5, the V gene TRBV4-2; 10 bases agree with TRBD1. Germline V gene sequence: CDR1 LGHNA, CDR2 YNFKEQ. This CDR3 has 15 amino acids. Unmatched junction bases numbered 6, after V lost 1 base and J lost 9 bases.

The rearrangement joins TRBV4-3 to TRBJ2-7; the D gene could be TRBD1 or TRBD2 (5 bases each). The CDR3 is made up of 13 amino acids. Per the germline V gene, CDR1 is LGHNA and CDR2 is YSLEER. V shed 1 base and J shed 2 bases, with 6 bases lying between them. CDR3 loop: CASSQGGTYEQYF. CDR3 bases: TGCGCCAGCAGCCAAGGGGGGACCTACGAGCAGTACTTC.

This chain joins TRBV6-6 and TRBJ2-5; 7 bases fit TRBD1. CDR1 and CDR2 (germline): MNHNY, SVGAGI (reference sequence). The V segment lost 0 bases and the J segment 5 bases; nucleotides outside the gene matches: 6. The CDR3 extends over 15 amino acids. The CDR3 loop reads CASSYSRQGEETQYF. The CDR3 bases are TGTGCCAGCAGTTACTCGAGGCAGGGGGAGGAGACCCAGTACTTC.

The chain joins TRBV18 to TRBJ2-4; TRBD2 aligns across 8 bases. V was pared by 5 bases and J by 1 base, with 13 bases of the junction left unmatched. Germline CDR1 and CDR2: KGHSH and LQKENI. This CDR3 comprises 18 residues. CDR3 in DNA: TGTGCCAGCTCAGAACTTACTAGCGGCGTTCGCGCCAAAAACATTCAGTACTTC. Translation: CASSELTSGVRAKNIQYF.

V is TRBV18 and J is TRBJ1-5; 7 positions match TRBD1. Germline-derived CDR1 and CDR2 are KGHSH and LQKENI. CDR3 length equals 15 residues. J gave up 3 bases and V 4 bases, and 6 bases lay outside the gene matches. The CDR3 region has the DNA TGTGCCAGCTCACTGTGGGACAGTTACAATCAGCCCCAGCATTTT. It is translated as CASSLWDSYNQPQHF.

The chain recombines TRBV19 with TRBJ2-1; tentative D call: TRBD1 (6 bases). V lost 3 bases and J lost 3, with 12 bases in between. The CDR3 covers 15 residues. The germline CDR1 and CDR2 sequences are LNHDA and SQIVND (reference sequence). CDR3 protein: CASSMSRGDYNEQFF. CDR3 nucleotide sequence: TGTGCCAGTAGTATGAGCAGGGGAGACTACAATGAGCAGTTCTTC.

The chain recombines TRBV28 with TRBJ2-2, with TRBD2 matching over 8 bases. CDR3 size: 16 residues. In germline, CDR1 is MDHEN, CDR2 SYDVKM. V shed 3 bases, J shed 3 bases, and the junction held 6 bases outside the gene matches. The CDR3 is CASSLLEAGDTGELFF. The CDR3 nucleotides are TGTGCCAGCAGTTTGCTAGAAGCGGGGGACACCGGGGAGCTGTTTTTT.

V is TRBV5-1 and J is TRBJ2-3; D might be TRBD1 or TRBD2, each matching 5 bases. The CDR3 loop spans 14 amino acids. V shed 4 bases and J shed 0 bases, with 9 bases lying between them. Germline CDR1 is SGHRS and CDR2 is YFSETQ. The CDR3 DNA sequence: TGCGCCAGCAGCGGGGACGGTAGCACAGATACGCAGTATTTT. Amino acid sequence: CASSGDGSTDTQYF.

A few counts support this clone. This chain connects TRBV6-6 to TRBJ2-3; no clear D. Trimming removed 5 bases from V and 2 bases from J, with 5 bases in between. This CDR3 contains 12 residues. Germline loops: CDR1 MNHNY, CDR2 SVGAGI (reference sequence). CDR3 region: CASSDDTDTQYF. DNA of the CDR3: TGTGCCAGCAGTGACGACACAGATACGCAGTATTTT.

The chain couples TRBV5-1 to TRBJ1-6; D gene unclear. Germline V gene lookup returns CDR1 SGHRS and CDR2 YFSETQ. The CDR3 contains 14 residues. The germline V and J ends were trimmed by 3 bases and 6 bases, with 10 bases remaining between them. The DNA of the CDR3 is TGCGCCAGCAGCTCACACGATATTAATTCACCCCTCCACTTT. It encodes CASSSHDINSPLHF.

The chain carries TRBV7-3 and TRBJ2-2; D not resolved. The V gene's germline CDR1 is SGHTA and CDR2 FQGTGA. The CDR3 totals 13 residues. The ends were cut back, 2 bases at V and 2 bases at J, with 3 bases in the middle. The CDR3 spells CASSLYNTGELFF. Here the CDR3 DNA reads TGTGCCAGCAGCTTATATAACACCGGGGAGCTGTTTTTT.

The chain uses TRBV18 and TRBJ1-5; 8 nucleotides agree with TRBD1. With V trimmed by 3 bases and J by 4 bases, 8 bases remained unmatched. Per germline, CDR1 KGHSH and CDR2 LQKENI. This CDR3 is built from 16 residues. The CDR3 loop is CASSPGRQGINQPQHF. The CDR3 bases are TGTGCCAGCTCACCCGGCCGACAGGGGATTAATCAGCCCCAGCATTTT.

The J gene is TRBJ1-2, the V gene TRBV28; tentative D call: TRBD1 (5 bases). The CDR3 consists of 14 residues. CDR1 and CDR2 from the germline V gene are MDHEN and SYDVKM. Trimming removed 5 bases from V and 13 bases from J, with 23 bases in between. CDR3 DNA sequence: TGTGCCAGCAGTCCTCGCCGGGGACTATCGCGGGGCACCTTC. Translated: CASSPRRGLSRGTF.

The CDR3 is CATSKGNEQFF. DNA for the CDR3: TGTGCCACCAGTAAAGGGAATGAGCAGTTCTTC. The chain has TRBV24-1 and TRBJ2-1; D is unresolved. Germline V gives CDR1 KGHDR, CDR2 SFDVKD. With 6 bases removed from V and 7 bases from J, the gap between germline ends came to 6 bases. The CDR3 totals 11 residues.